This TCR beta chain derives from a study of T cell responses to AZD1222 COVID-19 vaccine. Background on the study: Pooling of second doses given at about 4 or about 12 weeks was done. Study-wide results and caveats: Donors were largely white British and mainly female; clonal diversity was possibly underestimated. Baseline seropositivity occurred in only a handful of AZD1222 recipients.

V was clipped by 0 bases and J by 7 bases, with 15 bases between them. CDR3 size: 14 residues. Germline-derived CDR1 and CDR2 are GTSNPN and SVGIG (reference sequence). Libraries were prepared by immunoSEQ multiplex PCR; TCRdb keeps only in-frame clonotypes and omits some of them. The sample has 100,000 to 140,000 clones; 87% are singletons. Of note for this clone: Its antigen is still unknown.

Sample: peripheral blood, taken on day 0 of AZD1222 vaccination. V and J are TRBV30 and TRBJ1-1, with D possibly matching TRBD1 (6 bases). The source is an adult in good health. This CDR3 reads CAWSVRGGRSEAFF. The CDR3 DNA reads TGTGCCTGGAGTGTACGCGGGGGGCGGAGTGAAGCTTTCTTT.